The source of this TCR beta chain is a study of T cell responses to AZD1222 COVID-19 vaccine. Across the whole study: The study pooled second doses at about 4 or about 12 weeks. Study-wide points: A mostly white British donor set with more females was recruited, and clonal diversity was possibly underestimated. Sampling captured repertoires only after the peak T cell response. Two AZD1222 administrations were followed by greater Spike-specific TCR breadth and depth.

TCRdb's copy holds only in-frame clones and misses some; the assay was immunoSEQ multiplex PCR. The sample lists over 45,000 clones; 70% to 90% were seen once. CDR1 and CDR2 (germline): SGHKS, YYEKEE (reference sequence). The CDR3 runs 16 residues. Trimming pared 2 bases from V and 0 bases from J, leaving 12 bases between. In regard to this clone: The antigen is unknown.

Source: peripheral blood, taken on day 0 of AZD1222 vaccination. The J gene is TRBJ2-1, the V gene TRBV5-5; maybe TRBD1 (6 bases). The receptor comes from an adult in good health. CDR3 coding DNA: TGTGCCAGCAGCTTATCTGGGGGCGCCTCCTACAATGAGCAGTTCTTC. Translation gives CASSLSGGASYNEQFF.